Presented here are 14 T cell receptor beta chains from one specimen sequenced in a study of T cell clonality in common variable immunodeficiency (dated by TCRdb to between 2015 and 2017). Library creation used the immunoSEQ multiplex PCR assay. The immuneACCESS repertoire file appears here via TCRdb, limited to in-frame rearrangements. These files lack a portion of the clones; in checked studies, under half of the deficit traces to unresolved V genes, and the cause of the others is not known. The sample features some 60,000 clones, and none is a singleton. Of the sample, 1.5% to 2% is held by the ten largest clones. Sequenced sample: peripheral blood mononuclear cells. All receptors come from a person aged 18-69 years in good health.

Only a few counts were recorded for this clone. The read ends 3 residues shy of where the CDR3 ends; the end is completed using the germline J gene. The chain uses TRBV7-9 and TRBJ1-2; D is possibly TRBD1 (5 bases). Germline V CDR1 and CDR2: SEHNR, FQNEAQ (reference sequence). CDR3 length: 14 amino acids. The CDR3: CASSPGTKIYDYTF. Partial CDR3 DNA: TGTGCCAGCAGCCCAGGGACTAAGATATACGAC.

This clone was counted at least ten times. The CDR3 end is not reached by the read, which stops 3 residues before it; the germline J gene fills it in. This chain links TRBV4-2 with TRBJ2-2; 12 nucleotides line up with TRBD1. Germline trimming cut 4 bases from V and 7 bases from J; bases unmatched to any gene: 10. CDR1 LGHNA and CDR2 YNFKEQ come from the germline V gene. The CDR3 loop spans 17 amino acids. CDR3 sequence: CASSPGGTGGIIGELFF. CDR3 DNA, as far as it was read: TGTGCCAGCAGCCCGGGTGGGACAGGGGGCATAATCGGGGAG.

This clone has ten or more counts. The missing CDR3 end, 3 residues past where the read stops, is filled in from the germline J gene. The rearrangement uses TRBV6-1 and TRBJ1-1; 9 bases are shared with TRBD1. CDR1 is MNHNS, CDR2 SASEGT, per germline. The junction had 7 bases not matched to a gene; V was cut back by 4 bases and J by 1 base. The CDR3 loop spans 16 amino acids. This CDR3 reads CASSVRQGVANTEAFF. The CDR3 bases that were read are TGTGCCAGCAGTGTCCGACAGGGGGTGGCGAACACTGAA.

This clone was counted ten times or more. The part of the CDR3 DNA that was read is TGTGCCAGTAGGGGACAGTCCGACGAG. This sequence encodes CASRGQSDE. The CDR3 in full is CASRGQSDEQYF. The rearrangement links TRBV19 to TRBJ2-7, with TRBD1 matching 7 bases. Read sequence stops 3 residues before the CDR3 end, and the germline J gene provides the missing end. Germline V gene data show CDR1 as LNHDA and CDR2 as SQIVND (reference sequence). There are 12 residues in the CDR3. V trimming: 6 bases; J trimming: 5 bases; junction bases outside the gene matches: 4.

This clone was recorded many times. The read ends 3 residues early relative to the CDR3; the germline J gene fills the gap. V and J are TRBV4-1 and TRBJ1-1, with D perhaps TRBD1 (5 bases). The CDR3 runs 17 residues. Germline loops: CDR1 MGHRA, CDR2 YSYEKL. The V gene lost 0 bases and the J gene lost 1 base, with 15 bases spanning the gap. CDR3 sequence: CASSQERHRGANTEAFF. CDR3 DNA, as far as it was read: TGCGCCAGCAGCCAAGAACGACATAGGGGTGCGAACACTGAA.

Many counts were recorded for this clone. With the read ending 3 residues before the CDR3 end, the germline J gene is used to fill in that end. This rearrangement joins TRBV7-9 to TRBJ2-7; D call uncertain. CDR3 length equals 12 residues. Germline CDR1 and CDR2: SEHNR and FQNEAQ (reference sequence). V lost 3 bases, J lost 3 bases, and 6 bases lay in between. The CDR3 sequence: CASSFQNYEQYF. The sequenced CDR3 bases are TGTGCCAGCAGCTTCCAGAACTACGAG.

This clone has a count of ten or more. The CDR3 end lies 3 residues beyond the end of the read and is filled in from the germline J gene. This chain links TRBV20-1 with TRBJ1-4; perhaps TRBD1 as D (6 bases). V lost 2 bases, J lost 7 bases, and 17 bases lay in between. The CDR3 sequence is 15 residues long. Germline V gene data show CDR1 as DFQATT and CDR2 as SNEGSKA (reference sequence). CDR3 protein: CSARRLQGSFEKLFF. Incomplete CDR3 DNA: TGCAGTGCTAGACGGCTACAGGGATCTTTTGAAAAA.

Regarding this clone: The junction departs from germline at one end; a sequencing error may be responsible. The sequence runs out 3 residues before the end of the CDR3; the remainder is reconstructed from the germline J gene. The chain carries TRBV19 and TRBJ1-2; a possible D gene is TRBD1 (5 bases). CDR3 length: 15 residues. Germline loops: CDR1 LNHDA, CDR2 SQIVND (reference sequence). Partial CDR3 DNA: TGTGCCAGTAGTATCTTTTCGGGAGGGGTCTATGAC. Amino acids: CASSIFSGGVYD. The full CDR3 protein reads CASSIFSGGVYDYTF.

This clone showed up many times. The read falls 3 residues short of the CDR3 end, and the missing part is taken from the germline J gene. V and J are TRBV20-1 and TRBJ2-1; 10 bases are shared with TRBD2. The trim removed 5 bases at V and 8 bases at J, leaving 3 bases unmatched. Germline V gene data show CDR1 as DFQATT and CDR2 as SNEGSKA (reference sequence). This CDR3 has 12 residues. The CDR3 loop is CSALAGADEQFF. Incomplete CDR3 DNA: TGCAGTGCTCTAGCGGGAGCGGATGAG.

This clone showed up many times. The read gets to within 3 residues of the CDR3 end, and the germline J gene fills in the rest. The chain couples TRBV5-1 to TRBJ2-1; 8 nucleotides agree with TRBD1. The CDR3 sequence is 14 residues long. J gave up 3 bases and V 4 bases, and 3 bases lay outside the gene matches. Germline CDR1 is SGHRS and CDR2 is YFSETQ. The DNA read from the CDR3 is TGCGCCAGCAGCCAAGGGACAGGCTACAATGAG. It codes for CASSQGTGYNE. The entire CDR3 protein reads CASSQGTGYNEQFF.

This clone was picked up many times. The CDR3 end lies 3 residues beyond the end of the read and is filled in from the germline J gene. The chain joins TRBV7-2 to TRBJ2-5; D is possibly TRBD1 (5 bases). The CDR3 totals 15 residues. V gave up 1 base and J gave up 1 base, with 10 bases separating them. Germline lookup yields CDR1 SGHTA and CDR2 FQGNSA. CDR3 sequence reads: CASSLGWQGQETQYF. Incomplete CDR3 DNA: TGTGCCAGCAGCTTAGGGTGGCAGGGCCAAGAGACC.

This clone was detected many times. The read halts 3 residues ahead of the CDR3 end, with the missing end drawn from the germline J gene. V usage is TRBV19 and J usage is TRBJ2-3, with 13 bases that match TRBD2. This CDR3 spans 16 amino acids. From germline, CDR1 is LNHDA and CDR2 SQIVND (reference sequence). With 5 bases clipped from V and 6 bases from J, the junction kept 8 bases outside the gene matches. CDR3 in amino acids: CASSWTSGSVGDTQYF. The sequenced CDR3 bases are TGTGCCAGTAGTTGGACTAGCGGGAGTGTCGGGGATACG.

This clone was observed at least ten times. Read sequence stops 3 residues before the CDR3 end, and the germline J gene provides the missing end. The chain joins TRBV11-3 to TRBJ2-3; D might be TRBD1 (6 bases). Germline-derived CDR1 and CDR2 are SGHNT and YENEEA. The CDR3 runs 14 residues. V lost 4 bases and J lost 4, with 12 bases in between. Partial CDR3 DNA: TGTGCCAGCAGCTCGCAAAAGGGGGCAGATACG. It specifies CASSSQKGADT. The whole CDR3 protein is CASSSQKGADTQYF.

This clone has a count of ten or more. The read comes to an end 3 residues before the CDR3 does, leaving the germline J gene to fill in the end. The chain is built from TRBV7-6 and TRBJ2-3, with TRBD2 as a possible D gene (6 bases). V was cut by 8 bases and J by 6 bases, with 18 bases left in between. The CDR3 is 14 amino acids. Germline V gene data show CDR1 as SGHVS and CDR2 as FNYEAQ. Partial CDR3 DNA: TGTGCCAGCGCAACGTACGGGGGACCCGATACG. Amino acids: CASATYGGPDT. The CDR3 in its entirety is CASATYGGPDTQYF.